This T cell receptor beta chain was identified during a study of T cell responses to AZD1222 COVID-19 vaccine. Findings and caveats of the study: White British donors predominated, females outnumbered males, and clonal diversity was possibly underestimated. The number of AZD1222 recipients seropositive at baseline was only 5 to 7. CD4 TCRs covered the whole spike, strongest at regions 160-218 and 743-854.

From germline, CDR1 is SEHNR and CDR2 FQNEAQ (reference sequence). The CDR3 loop spans 15 amino acids. With 4 bases clipped from V and 0 bases from J, the junction kept 2 bases outside the gene matches. The method was immunoSEQ multiplex PCR; TCRdb's version includes in-frame clones alone and lacks a portion of them. The sample gives 25,000 to 40,000 clones, 85% to 90% of which show up once; around 13% is in the top ten. A word on this clone: The antigen remains undetermined.

This chain joins TRBV7-9 and TRBJ2-3, with TRBD1 matching over 9 bases. The receptor comes from an adult who received the AZD1222 COVID-19 vaccine. The sequencing used peripheral blood, collected 28 days after the second AZD1222 dose. The chain's CDR3 is CASSSDRGSTDTQYF. The CDR3 DNA follows: TGTGCCAGCAGCTCTGACAGGGGGAGCACAGATACGCAGTATTTT.